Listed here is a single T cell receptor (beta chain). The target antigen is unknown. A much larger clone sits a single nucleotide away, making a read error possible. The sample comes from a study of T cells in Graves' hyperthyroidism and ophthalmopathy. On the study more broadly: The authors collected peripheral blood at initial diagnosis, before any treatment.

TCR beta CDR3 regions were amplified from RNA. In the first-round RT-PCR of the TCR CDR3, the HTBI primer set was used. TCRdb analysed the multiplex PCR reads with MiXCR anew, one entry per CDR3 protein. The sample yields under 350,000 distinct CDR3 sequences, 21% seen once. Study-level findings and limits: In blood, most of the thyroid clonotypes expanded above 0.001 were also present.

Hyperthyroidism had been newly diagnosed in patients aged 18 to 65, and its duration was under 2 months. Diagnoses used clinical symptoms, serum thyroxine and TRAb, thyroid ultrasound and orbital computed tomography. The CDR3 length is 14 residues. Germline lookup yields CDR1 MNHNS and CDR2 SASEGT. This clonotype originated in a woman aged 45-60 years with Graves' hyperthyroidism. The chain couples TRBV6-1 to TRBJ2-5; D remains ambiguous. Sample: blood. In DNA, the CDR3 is TGTGTCAGCACCTTGGACCGGTCGGGTTGGACCCAGTACTTC. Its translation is CVSTLDRSGWTQYF.